A single sample is the source of the 19 T cell receptor beta chains below, sequenced in a study of cytomegalovirus exposure and HLA in healthy donors. Researchers ran the PCR with 60 Vbeta and 13 Jbeta primers. Libraries were prepared by immunoSEQ multiplex PCR; TCRdb keeps only in-frame clonotypes and omits some of them. Counted here are 100,000 or so clones, around 77% occurring once; the ten biggest clones make up about 7.3%. Sequencing input: PBMCs. These receptors were obtained from a man aged 25-45 years in good health and CMV-seronegative.

The chain joins TRBV10-3 to TRBJ2-3, with 7 bases matching TRBD2. V gave up 7 bases and J gave up 0 bases; unmatched junction bases: 7. Germline V lookup: CDR1 ENHRY, CDR2 SYGVKD. The CDR3 has 15 amino acids. CDR3 sequence reads: CAIKSLAASTDTQYF. The DNA for the CDR3 is TGTGCCATCAAAAGCCTAGCGGCCAGCACAGATACGCAGTATTTT.

This clone was observed a few times. The chain joins TRBV4-1 to TRBJ1-1, with 9 positions matching TRBD1. Trimming at V came to 4 bases and at J to 5 bases, leaving 5 bases not matched to a gene. From germline, CDR1 is MGHRA and CDR2 YSYEKL. The CDR3 runs 14 residues. CDR3 nucleotides: TGCGCCAGCAGCCTAGTGACAGGGGGGACTGAAGCTTTCTTT. Amino acid sequence: CASSLVTGGTEAFF.

The chain recombines TRBV6-5 with TRBJ1-4; D uncertain. The CDR3 extends over 12 amino acids. Trimming stripped 3 bases from V and 8 bases from J, with 7 bases between. CDR1 is MNHEY and CDR2 is SVGAGI in the germline V gene. The CDR3 reads CASSYREEKLFF. In nucleotides, the CDR3 is TGTGCCAGCAGTTATAGGGAGGAAAAACTGTTTTTT.

The V gene is TRBV7-2, the J gene TRBJ2-7; TRBD2 matches 9 bases. The germline gives CDR1 SGHTA, CDR2 FQGNSA. V shed 4 bases, J shed 3 bases, and the junction held 7 bases outside the gene matches. The CDR3 runs 15 residues. CDR3 amino acids: CASSYISGGFYEQYF. The CDR3, as DNA: TGTGCCAGCAGCTACATTAGCGGGGGATTCTACGAGCAGTACTTC.

The genes are TRBV27 and TRBJ1-1; no reliable D call. Germline CDR1 is MNHEY and CDR2 is SMNVEV (reference sequence). Trimming removed 6 bases from V and 4 bases from J, with 12 bases in between. This CDR3 has 13 residues. The CDR3 nucleotides read TGTGCCAGCAGAAACCCGCGGGGCACTGAAGCTTTCTTT. The encoded protein is CASRNPRGTEAFF.

The chain is built from TRBV19 and TRBJ1-1; no clear D gene. The germline V gene encodes CDR1 LNHDA and CDR2 SQIVND (reference sequence). This CDR3 spans 12 amino acids. V shed 6 bases and J shed 5 bases, with 10 bases lying between them. Here the CDR3 reads CASRWPGTEAFF. DNA for the CDR3: TGTGCCAGTAGATGGCCGGGGACTGAAGCTTTCTTT.

The chain links TRBV2 to TRBJ2-3; D not certain. The CDR3 is 14 residues long. Per germline, CDR1 SNHLY and CDR2 FYNNEI. With 6 bases removed from V and 5 bases from J, the gap between germline ends came to 15 bases. CDR3 sequence (DNA): TGTGCCAGCAGGAGTGATATCTCGCGAGATACGCAGTATTTT. This encodes CASRSDISRDTQYF.

This clone showed up just a few times. The chain recombines TRBV2 with TRBJ2-5, with a possible D match to TRBD2 (7 bases). CDR3 length equals 16 residues. The V gene's germline CDR1 is SNHLY and CDR2 FYNNEI. V lost 7 bases to trimming and J lost 9 bases, with 27 bases between them. CDR3 in DNA: TGTGCCAGCACTCCGAGTGCCCGGGGGGCTAGATCGTCCCAGTACTTC. It specifies CASTPSARGARSSQYF.

The rearrangement uses TRBV6-5 and TRBJ1-5; no clear D. The CDR3 has 14 amino acids. With 8 bases removed from V and 2 bases from J, the gap between germline ends came to 13 bases. Germline V gene sequence: CDR1 MNHEY, CDR2 SVGAGI. CDR3 DNA: TGTGCCAGCCATTTGACCGGGGGCAATCAGCCCCAGCATTTT. This sequence encodes CASHLTGGNQPQHF.

This clone occurred a few times. The identical CDR3 is also encoded by other nucleotide sequences in the sample. The chain combines TRBV28 with TRBJ1-5, with a possible D match to TRBD1 (5 bases). V was clipped by 3 bases and J by 3 bases, with 12 bases between them. The CDR3 is made up of 15 amino acids. The germline V gene encodes CDR1 MDHEN and CDR2 SYDVKM. As DNA, the CDR3 is TGTGCCAGCAGTTTCCTGGACACTCACAATCAGCCCCAGCATTTT. Amino acids: CASSFLDTHNQPQHF.

The CDR3 loop reads CASSIEYEQYF. DNA of the CDR3: TGTGCCAGCAGTATTGAGTACGAGCAGTACTTC. The chain carries TRBV6-6 and TRBJ2-7, with D unresolved. CDR1 and CDR2 (germline): MNHNY, SVGAGI (reference sequence). The CDR3 runs to 11 residues. V lost 5 bases to trimming and J lost 4 bases, with 6 bases between them.

This clone was seen more than once but under ten times. J is TRBJ2-7 and V is TRBV2; D unclear. The germline V gene encodes CDR1 SNHLY and CDR2 FYNNEI. The CDR3 spans 17 residues. With 5 bases removed from V and 2 bases from J, the gap between germline ends came to 22 bases. CDR3 protein: CASSSFGRKVDTYEQYF. Written as DNA, the CDR3 is TGTGCCAGCAGTTCGTTCGGCAGGAAGGTTGACACCTACGAGCAGTACTTC. The full variable domain, in which reference TRBV2 and TRBJ2-7 provide the parts outside the CDR3, is EPEVTQTPSHQVTQMGQEVILRCVPISNHLYFYWYRQILGQKVEFLVSFYNNEISEKSEIFDDQFSVERPDGSNFTLKIRSTKLEDSAMYFCASSSFGRKVDTYEQYFGPGTRLTVT.

The chain uses TRBV10-1 and TRBJ2-7; perhaps TRBD1 as D (7 bases). V gave up 8 bases and J gave up 2 bases, with 13 bases separating them. CDR3 length: 13 amino acids. Germline-derived CDR1 and CDR2 are WNHNN and SYGVQD (reference sequence). CDR3 residues: CASGGTATYEQYF. The CDR3 DNA follows: TGCGCCAGCGGCGGGACAGCCACCTACGAGCAGTACTTC.

This clone was picked up a small number of times. This chain joins TRBV15 and TRBJ2-7; 8 bases agree with TRBD2. With V trimmed by 0 bases and J by 2 bases, 12 bases remained unmatched. The CDR3 spans 18 residues. The germline V gene has CDR1 LNHNV and CDR2 YYDKDF (reference sequence). In DNA form, the CDR3 reads TGTGCCACCAGCAGAGATCGGTTTCCGGGGGGGCCCACCTACGAGCAGTACTTC. Translation: CATSRDRFPGGPTYEQYF.

The V and J genes are TRBV19 and TRBJ1-4; D possibly corresponds to TRBD1 (6 bases). This CDR3 region has 12 residues. Germline CDR1 and CDR2: LNHDA and SQIVND (reference sequence). The ends were cut back, 10 bases at V and 7 bases at J, with 13 bases in the middle. CDR3 region: CATSTGGEKLFF. CDR3 bases: TGTGCCACCTCGACAGGAGGTGAAAAACTGTTTTTT. Full variable domain (rest looked up from reference TRBV19 and TRBJ1-4): DGGITQSPKYLFRKEGQNVTLSCEQNLNHDAMYWYRQDPGQGLRLIYYSQIVNDFQKGDIAEGYSVSREKKESFPLTVTSAQKNPTAFYLCATSTGGEKLFFGSGTQLSVL.

V and J are TRBV10-2 and TRBJ2-6, with TRBD1 matching over 7 bases. In germline, CDR1 is WSHSY, CDR2 SAAADI. V was pared by 7 bases and J by 3 bases, with 6 bases of the junction left unmatched. The CDR3 is 15 residues long. The DNA of the CDR3 is TGCGCCAGCACTGACAGGGCCTATGGGGCCAACGTCCTGACTTTC. It yields the protein CASTDRAYGANVLTF.

The chain is built from TRBV7-9 and TRBJ2-5; 11 bases match TRBD2. The V and J ends lost 3 bases and 5 bases, in that order; junction bases with no gene match: 8. This CDR3 has 16 amino acids. The germline V gene has CDR1 SEHNR and CDR2 FQNEAQ (reference sequence). This CDR3 is CASSFSLAGGGETQYF. The CDR3 DNA reads TGTGCCAGCAGCTTTTCGCTAGCGGGAGGAGGGGAGACCCAGTACTTC.

This clone was counted a single time. The chain couples TRBV4-2 to TRBJ2-7, with 9 bases lining up with TRBD1. The CDR3 extends over 16 amino acids. The germline V gene encodes CDR1 LGHNA and CDR2 YNFKEQ. Trimming cost V 4 bases and J 2 bases; bases outside gene matches: 9. CDR3 residues: CASSPSDRGDAYEQYF. The CDR3 region has the DNA TGTGCCAGCAGCCCATCTGACAGGGGGGACGCCTACGAGCAGTACTTC.

This clone was picked up one time. The CDR3 loop is CASSLDRVNYGYTF. Written as DNA, the CDR3 is TGTGCCAGCAGCCTCGACAGGGTTAACTATGGCTACACCTTC. V gene TRBV4-2 combines with J gene TRBJ1-2; 7 nucleotides align to TRBD1. The germline CDR1 and CDR2 sequences are LGHNA and YNFKEQ. V lost 4 bases and J lost 1; bases outside the gene matches: 3. The CDR3 loop spans 14 amino acids.